The 11 T cell receptor beta chains in this list originate from one sample, sequenced in a study of OX40 agonist ivuxolimab in advanced cancers. Sequenced by immunoSEQ multiplex PCR; TCRdb stores in-frame clones only, minus some. The data contain roughly 63,000 clones, roughly 80% of them seen just once; the ten biggest clones take up around 3.3%. The input for sequencing was CD4+ or CD8+ T cells sorted from blood, taken in a trial of the OX40 agonist ivuxolimab. The receptors were sampled from an adult with an advanced solid tumor such as melanoma, head and neck, liver or kidney cancer.

The rearrangement joins TRBV7-2 to TRBJ2-1; D tentatively fits TRBD1 or TRBD2 (5 bases each). The ends were cut back, 1 base at V and 2 bases at J, with 6 bases in the middle. This CDR3 comprises 14 residues. The germline V gene has CDR1 SGHTA and CDR2 FQGNSA. The CDR3 loop is CASSLVGAYNEQFF. The CDR3 DNA follows: TGTGCCAGCAGCTTAGTGGGGGCCTACAATGAGCAGTTCTTC.

This clone was detected a few times. V usage is TRBV5-4 and J usage is TRBJ2-5, with D unresolved. The CDR3 runs to 12 residues. The V gene lost 2 bases and the J gene lost 5 bases, with 7 bases spanning the gap. Germline CDR1 and CDR2: SGHNT and YYREEE (reference sequence). This CDR3 is CASSFLGETQYF. The CDR3 bases are TGTGCCAGCAGCTTCCTCGGGGAGACCCAGTACTTC.

The CDR3 nucleotides are TGTGCCAGCAGTTCCGGGACAGGCCAAGAGCAGTACTTC. Amino acid sequence: CASSSGTGQEQYF. This sequence joins TRBV6-6 and TRBJ2-7; 8 bases are a match to TRBD1. Trimming took 4 bases from V and 7 from J; bases not matched to a gene: 6. The germline gives CDR1 MNHNY, CDR2 SVGAGI (reference sequence). This CDR3 region has 13 residues.

This clone appeared a single time. The chain has TRBV9 and TRBJ1-3; TRBD1 is a possible D gene (5 bases). CDR3 length: 17 amino acids. Germline V lookup: CDR1 SGDLS, CDR2 YYNGEE. V was pared by 0 bases and J by 4 bases, with 17 bases between. This CDR3 reads CASSVAGKFRQGNTIYF. CDR3 nucleotides: TGTGCCAGCAGCGTAGCCGGCAAATTTCGACAGGGAAACACCATATATTTT.

The J gene is TRBJ1-1, the V gene TRBV30, with TRBD1 matching over 7 bases. V was pared by 0 bases and J by 3 bases, with 7 bases of the junction left unmatched. The CDR3 totals 15 residues. Germline V gene lookup returns CDR1 GTSNPN and CDR2 SVGIG (reference sequence). The CDR3 protein is CAWSVMDRRDTEAFF. Written as DNA, the CDR3 is TGTGCCTGGAGTGTTATGGACAGGAGGGACACTGAAGCTTTCTTT.

V is TRBV11-1 and J is TRBJ2-3; TRBD1 matches at 7 bases. The CDR3 loop spans 16 amino acids. The J segment lost 2 bases and the V segment lost 11 bases, leaving 16 bases of the junction unmatched. Germline CDR1 and CDR2: SGHAT and FQDESV (reference sequence). The CDR3 here is CASKGGLHLPTDTQYF. In DNA, the CDR3 is TGTGCCTCGAAAGGGGGCCTCCACCTTCCCACAGATACGCAGTATTTT.

The chain couples TRBV28 to TRBJ2-1; 8 bases are shared with TRBD2. This CDR3 is 16 amino acids long. J was trimmed by 8 bases and V by 6 bases; bases with no gene match: 15. Looked up from germline, CDR1 is MDHEN and CDR2 is SYDVKM. As DNA, the CDR3 is TGTGCCAGCAGATTTAACGGGGGGGCGTTCGACGATGAGCAGTTCTTC. This sequence encodes CASRFNGGAFDDEQFF.

This chain links TRBV7-8 with TRBJ2-3, with D unresolved. The CDR3 is 12 residues long. Germline CDR1 is SGHVS and CDR2 is FQNEAQ. Trimming took off 1 base at V and 5 bases at J, with 4 bases between the two ends. The CDR3: CASSLDIDTQYF. The CDR3 nucleotides are TGTGCCAGCAGCTTAGATATAGATACGCAGTATTTT.

The chain has TRBV7-8 and TRBJ2-3, with D possibly being TRBD2 (6 bases). The CDR3 runs 17 residues. The V gene lost 1 base and the J gene lost 2 bases, with 16 bases spanning the gap. From germline, CDR1 is SGHVS and CDR2 FQNEAQ. CDR3 nucleotide sequence: TGTGCCAGCAGCTTAGTTGGCGGGGCAATTTCCACAGATACGCAGTATTTT. It encodes CASSLVGGAISTDTQYF. Supplemented by reference TRBV7-8 and TRBJ2-3, the full variable domain reads GAGVSQSPRYKVAKRGQDVALRCDPISGHVSLFWYQQALGQGPEFLTYFQNEAQLDKSGLPSDRFFAERPEGSVSTLKIQRTQQEDSAVYLCASSLVGGAISTDTQYFGPGTRLTVL.

Here the CDR3 reads CASSLDFQETQYF. CDR3 nucleotides: TGTGCCAGCAGCTTGGACTTCCAAGAGACCCAGTACTTC. The chain joins TRBV5-4 to TRBJ2-5; unclear D gene. This CDR3 has 13 residues. V was clipped by 0 bases and J by 1 base, with 4 bases between them. Germline V gives CDR1 SGHNT, CDR2 YYREEE (reference sequence).

The chain joins TRBV10-3 to TRBJ2-2; D gene uncertain. The V and J ends lost 0 bases and 1 base respectively, with 9 bases between them. The CDR3 has 16 amino acids. Germline assignment: CDR1 ENHRY and CDR2 SYGVKD. The CDR3 coding sequence is TGTGCCATCAGTGAGTCTGCAGACGGGAACACCGGGGAGCTGTTTTTT. It is translated as CAISESADGNTGELFF.